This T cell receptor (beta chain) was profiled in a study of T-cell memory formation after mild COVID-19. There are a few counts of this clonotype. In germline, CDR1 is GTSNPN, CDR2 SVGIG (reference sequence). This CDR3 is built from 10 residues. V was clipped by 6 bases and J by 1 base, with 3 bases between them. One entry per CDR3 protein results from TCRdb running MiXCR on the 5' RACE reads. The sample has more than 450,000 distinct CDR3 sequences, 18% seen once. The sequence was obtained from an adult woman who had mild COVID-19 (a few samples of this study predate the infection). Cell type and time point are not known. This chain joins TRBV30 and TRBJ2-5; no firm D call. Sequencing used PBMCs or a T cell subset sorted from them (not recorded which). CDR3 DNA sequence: TGTGCCTGTCGCCAAGAGACCCAGTACTTC. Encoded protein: CACRQETQYF.